This T cell receptor beta chain was found in a study of vaccination and CD4 T cells after COVID-19. The wider study: SARS-CoV-2 had been detected by nasal swab PCR in convalescent patients; several were mild, one severe. Six males and four females, two Hispanic, made up the convalescents. General study findings and limits: Within the convalescent patients, spike mono-reactivity was found in 304 of 307 vaccine-specific clones.

Trimming removed 3 bases at V and 0 bases at J, with 15 bases between. Germline V CDR1 and CDR2: LGHNA, YSLEER. This CDR3 has 18 amino acids. Treatment specified: approximately nine-day PBMC culture with coronavirus spike peptide pools or control peptides (ViraFEST assay). ViraFEST grew antigen-specific T cells using peptide pools, then sequenced TCRs. To note about this clonotype: What it binds is unknown.

An Oncomine TCR Beta short-read assay was used to sequence the DNA from cultured CD4+ T cells. MiXCR was run by TCRdb on the PCR reads, yielding one entry per CDR3 protein. The sample carries 9,500 to 15,000 distinct CDR3 sequences, more than 50% recorded once. The sample taken for sequencing was CD4+ T cells from blood, cultured in vitro. This receptor was obtained from a human donor who had recovered from COVID-19. The chain recombines TRBV4-3 with TRBJ1-6; a possible D gene is TRBD1 (6 bases). The CDR3 bases are TGCGCCAGCAGCCAGGCAGTCACAGGGAGCTCCTATAATTCACCCCTCCACTTT. Protein sequence: CASSQAVTGSSYNSPLHF.